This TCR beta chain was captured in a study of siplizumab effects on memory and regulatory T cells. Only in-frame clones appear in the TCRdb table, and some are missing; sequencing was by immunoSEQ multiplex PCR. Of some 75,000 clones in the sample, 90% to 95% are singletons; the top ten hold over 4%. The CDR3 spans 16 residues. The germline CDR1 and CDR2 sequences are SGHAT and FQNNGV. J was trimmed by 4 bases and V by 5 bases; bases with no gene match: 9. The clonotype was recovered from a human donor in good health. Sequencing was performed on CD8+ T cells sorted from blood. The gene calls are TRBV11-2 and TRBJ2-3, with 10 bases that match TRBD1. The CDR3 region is CASSTGTGAISDTQYF. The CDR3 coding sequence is TGTGCCAGCAGCACGGGGACAGGGGCCATATCAGATACGCAGTATTTT.